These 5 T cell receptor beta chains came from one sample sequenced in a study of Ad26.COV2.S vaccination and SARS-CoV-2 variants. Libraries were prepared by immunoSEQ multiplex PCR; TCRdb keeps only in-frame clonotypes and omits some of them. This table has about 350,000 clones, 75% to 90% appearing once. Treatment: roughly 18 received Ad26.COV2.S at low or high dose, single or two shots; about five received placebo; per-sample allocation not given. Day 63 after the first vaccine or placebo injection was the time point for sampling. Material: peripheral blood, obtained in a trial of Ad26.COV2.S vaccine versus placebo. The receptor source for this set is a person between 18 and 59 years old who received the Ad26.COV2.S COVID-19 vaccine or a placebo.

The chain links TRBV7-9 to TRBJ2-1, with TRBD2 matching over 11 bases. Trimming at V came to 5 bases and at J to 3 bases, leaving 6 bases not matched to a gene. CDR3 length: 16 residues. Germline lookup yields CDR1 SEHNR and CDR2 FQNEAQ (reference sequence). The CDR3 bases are TGTGCCAGCAGCCGTGGGACTAGCGGAGGCTACAATGAGCAGTTCTTC. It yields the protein CASSRGTSGGYNEQFF.

The CDR3 DNA sequence: TGTGCCAGCTCGACCACAAACATTCAGTACTTC. Amino acids: CASSTTNIQYF. The chain couples TRBV3-1 (or the pseudogene TRBV3-2) to TRBJ2-4, with D unresolved. CDR1 LGHDT and CDR2 YNNKEL come from the germline V gene (reference sequence). This CDR3 is 11 amino acids long. V was clipped by 8 bases and J by 6 bases, with 8 bases between them.

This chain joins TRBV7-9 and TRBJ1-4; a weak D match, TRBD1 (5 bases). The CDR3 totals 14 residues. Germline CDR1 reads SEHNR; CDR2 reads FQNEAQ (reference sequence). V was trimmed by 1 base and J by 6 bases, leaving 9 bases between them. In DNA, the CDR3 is TGTGCCAGCAGCTTAGAGGGCAGGGATGAAAAACTGTTTTTT. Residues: CASSLEGRDEKLFF.

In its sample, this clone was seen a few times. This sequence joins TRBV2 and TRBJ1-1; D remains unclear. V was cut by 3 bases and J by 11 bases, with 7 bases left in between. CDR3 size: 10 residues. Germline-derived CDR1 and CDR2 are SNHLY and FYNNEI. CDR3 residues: CASSDGGAFF. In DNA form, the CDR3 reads TGTGCCAGCAGTGATGGTGGGGCTTTCTTT. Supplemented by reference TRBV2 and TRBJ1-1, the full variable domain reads EPEVTQTPSHQVTQMGQEVILRCVPISNHLYFYWYRQILGQKVEFLVSFYNNEISEKSEIFDDQFSVERPDGSNFTLKIRSTKLEDSAMYFCASSDGGAFFGQGTRLTVV.

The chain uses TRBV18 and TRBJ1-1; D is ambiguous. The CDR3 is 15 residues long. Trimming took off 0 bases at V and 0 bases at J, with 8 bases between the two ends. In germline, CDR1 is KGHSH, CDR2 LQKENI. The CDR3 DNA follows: TGTGCCAGCTCACCACCCTCTTCTTTGAACACTGAAGCTTTCTTT. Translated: CASSPPSSLNTEAFF.